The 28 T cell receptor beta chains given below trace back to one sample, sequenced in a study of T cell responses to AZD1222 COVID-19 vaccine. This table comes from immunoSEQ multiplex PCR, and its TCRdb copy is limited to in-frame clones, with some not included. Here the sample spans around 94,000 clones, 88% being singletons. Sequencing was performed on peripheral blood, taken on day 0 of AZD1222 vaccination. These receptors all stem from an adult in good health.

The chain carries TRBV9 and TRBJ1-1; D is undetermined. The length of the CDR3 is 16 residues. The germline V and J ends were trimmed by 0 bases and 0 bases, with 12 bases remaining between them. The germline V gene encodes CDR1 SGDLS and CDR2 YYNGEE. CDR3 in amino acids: CASSVVYPGMNTEAFF. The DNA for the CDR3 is TGTGCCAGCAGCGTAGTCTATCCAGGTATGAACACTGAAGCTTTCTTT.

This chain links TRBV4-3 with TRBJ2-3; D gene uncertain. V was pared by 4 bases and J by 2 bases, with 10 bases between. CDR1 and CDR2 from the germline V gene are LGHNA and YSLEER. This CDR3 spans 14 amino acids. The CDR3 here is CASSPQDFTDTQYF. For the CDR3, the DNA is TGCGCCAGCAGCCCCCAAGATTTCACAGATACGCAGTATTTT.

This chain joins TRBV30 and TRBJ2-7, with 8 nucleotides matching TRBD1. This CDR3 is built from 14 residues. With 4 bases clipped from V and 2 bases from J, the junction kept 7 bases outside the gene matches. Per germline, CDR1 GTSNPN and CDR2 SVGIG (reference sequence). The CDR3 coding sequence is TGTGCCTGGACTGAGGACAGGGTCCCCTACGAGCAGTACTTC. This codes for CAWTEDRVPYEQYF.

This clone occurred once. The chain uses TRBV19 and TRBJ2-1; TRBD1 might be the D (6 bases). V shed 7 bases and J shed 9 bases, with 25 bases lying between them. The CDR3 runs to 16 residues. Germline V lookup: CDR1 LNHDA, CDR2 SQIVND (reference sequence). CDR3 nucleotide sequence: TGTGCCAGTAAGAGTCAGGGGCTCCTTTTACGGGGTGAGCAGTTCTTC. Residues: CASKSQGLLLRGEQFF.

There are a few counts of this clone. The DNA for the CDR3 is TGTGCCAGCAGCCGGAGGGTCGGTGGCTATGGCTACACCTTC. Translating gives CASSRRVGGYGYTF. The V call is TRBV3-1 (or the pseudogene TRBV3-2), the J call TRBJ1-2; no firm D call. This CDR3 has 14 amino acids. V lost 4 bases and J lost 4, with 13 bases in between. CDR1 LGHDT and CDR2 YNNKEL come from the germline V gene (reference sequence).

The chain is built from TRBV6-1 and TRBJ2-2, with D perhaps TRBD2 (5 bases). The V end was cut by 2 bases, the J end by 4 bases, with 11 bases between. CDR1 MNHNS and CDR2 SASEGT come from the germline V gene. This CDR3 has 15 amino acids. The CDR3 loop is CASSEIRAGTGELFF. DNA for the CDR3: TGTGCCAGCAGTGAAATCCGGGCGGGCACCGGGGAGCTGTTTTTT.

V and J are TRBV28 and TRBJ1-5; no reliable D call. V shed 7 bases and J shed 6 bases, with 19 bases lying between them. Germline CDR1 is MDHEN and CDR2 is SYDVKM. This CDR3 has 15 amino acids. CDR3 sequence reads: CASNLAGISAQPQHF. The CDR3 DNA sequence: TGTGCCAGCAATCTCGCGGGCATTAGCGCTCAGCCCCAGCATTTT.

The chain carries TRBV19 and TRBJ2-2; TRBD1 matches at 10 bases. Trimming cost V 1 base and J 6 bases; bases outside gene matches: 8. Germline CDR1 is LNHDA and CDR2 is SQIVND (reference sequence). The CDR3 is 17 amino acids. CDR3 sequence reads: CASSIAIFGQGAGELFF. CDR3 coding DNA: TGTGCCAGTAGTATAGCTATCTTTGGACAGGGGGCCGGGGAGCTGTTTTTT.

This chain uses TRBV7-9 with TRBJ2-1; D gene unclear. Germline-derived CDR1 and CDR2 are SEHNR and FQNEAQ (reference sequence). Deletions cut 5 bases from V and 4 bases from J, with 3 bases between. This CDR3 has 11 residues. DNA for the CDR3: TGTGCCAGCAGCGGATACAATGAGCAGTTCTTC. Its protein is CASSGYNEQFF.

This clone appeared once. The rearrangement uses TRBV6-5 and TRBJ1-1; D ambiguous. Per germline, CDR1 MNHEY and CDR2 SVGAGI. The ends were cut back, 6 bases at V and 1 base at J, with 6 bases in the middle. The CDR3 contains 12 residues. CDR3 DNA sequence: TGTGCCAGCAGAATGGGGAACACTGAAGCTTTCTTT. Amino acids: CASRMGNTEAFF.

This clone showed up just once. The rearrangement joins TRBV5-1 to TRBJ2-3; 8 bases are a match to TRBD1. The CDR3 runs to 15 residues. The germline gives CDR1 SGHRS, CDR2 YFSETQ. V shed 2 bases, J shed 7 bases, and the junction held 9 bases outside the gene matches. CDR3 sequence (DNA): TGCGCCAGCAGCTTAGGGCAGGGGGCTGTGAATACGCAGTATTTT. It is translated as CASSLGQGAVNTQYF. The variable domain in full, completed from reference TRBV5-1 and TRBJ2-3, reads KAGVTQTPRYLIKTRGQQVTLSCSPISGHRSVSWYQQTPGQGLQFLFEYFSETQRNKGNFPGRFSGRQFSNSRSEMNVSTLELGDSALYLCASSLGQGAVNTQYFGPGTRLTVL.

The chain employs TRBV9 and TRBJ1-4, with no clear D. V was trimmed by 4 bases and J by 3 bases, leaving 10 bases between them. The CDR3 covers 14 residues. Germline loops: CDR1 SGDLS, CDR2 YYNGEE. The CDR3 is CASSPRTANEKLFF. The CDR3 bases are TGTGCCAGCAGCCCAAGGACTGCTAATGAAAAACTGTTTTTT.

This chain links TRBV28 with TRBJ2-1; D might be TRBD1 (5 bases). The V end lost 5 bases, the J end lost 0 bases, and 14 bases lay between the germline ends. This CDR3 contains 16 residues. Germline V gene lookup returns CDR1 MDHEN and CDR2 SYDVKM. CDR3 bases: TGTGCCAGCAGTCACCCGGCAGGGTTCTCCTACAATGAGCAGTTCTTC. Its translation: CASSHPAGFSYNEQFF.

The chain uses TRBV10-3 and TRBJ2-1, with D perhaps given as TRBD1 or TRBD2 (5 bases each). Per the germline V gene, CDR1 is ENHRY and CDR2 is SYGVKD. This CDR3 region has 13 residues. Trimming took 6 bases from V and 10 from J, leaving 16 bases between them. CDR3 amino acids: CAISGQGVREQFF. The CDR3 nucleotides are TGTGCCATCAGCGGGCAGGGAGTGAGGGAGCAGTTCTTC.

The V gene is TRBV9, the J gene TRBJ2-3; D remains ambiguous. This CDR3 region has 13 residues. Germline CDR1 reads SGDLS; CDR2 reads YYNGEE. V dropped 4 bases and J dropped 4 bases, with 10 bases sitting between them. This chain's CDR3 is CASSPWGSDTQYF. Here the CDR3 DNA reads TGTGCCAGCAGCCCCTGGGGTTCAGATACGCAGTATTTT.

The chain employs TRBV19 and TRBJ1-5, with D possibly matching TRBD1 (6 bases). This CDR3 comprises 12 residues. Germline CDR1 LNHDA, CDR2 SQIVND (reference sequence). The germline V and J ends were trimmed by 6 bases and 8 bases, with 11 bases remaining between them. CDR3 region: CASRGQSEPQHF. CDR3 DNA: TGTGCCAGTAGGGGACAATCGGAGCCCCAGCATTTT.

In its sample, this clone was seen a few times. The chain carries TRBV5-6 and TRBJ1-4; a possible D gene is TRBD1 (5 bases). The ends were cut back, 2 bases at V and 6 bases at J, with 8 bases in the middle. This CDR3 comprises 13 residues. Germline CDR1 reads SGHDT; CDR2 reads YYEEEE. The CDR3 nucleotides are TGTGCCAGCAGCTTTGTAGGGGATGAAAAACTGTTTTTT. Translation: CASSFVGDEKLFF. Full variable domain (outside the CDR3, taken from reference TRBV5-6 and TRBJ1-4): DAGVTQSPTHLIKTRGQQVTLRCSPKSGHDTVSWYQQALGQGPQFIFQYYEEEERQRGNFPDRFSGHQFPNYSSELNVNALLLGDSALYLCASSFVGDEKLFFGSGTQLSVL.

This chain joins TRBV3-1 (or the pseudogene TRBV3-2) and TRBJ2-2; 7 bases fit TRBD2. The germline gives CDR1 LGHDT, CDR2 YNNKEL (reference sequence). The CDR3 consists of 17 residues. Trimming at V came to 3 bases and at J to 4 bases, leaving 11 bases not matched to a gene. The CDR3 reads CASSHSAGGIVTGELFF. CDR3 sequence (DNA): TGTGCCAGCAGCCACTCCGCCGGGGGGATAGTCACCGGGGAGCTGTTTTTT.

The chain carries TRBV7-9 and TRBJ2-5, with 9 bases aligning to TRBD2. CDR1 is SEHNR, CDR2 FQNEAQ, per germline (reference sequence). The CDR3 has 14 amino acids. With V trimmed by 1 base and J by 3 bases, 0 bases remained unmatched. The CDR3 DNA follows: TGTGCCAGCAGCTTAGGACTAGCGGAAGAGACCCAGTACTTC. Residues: CASSLGLAEETQYF.

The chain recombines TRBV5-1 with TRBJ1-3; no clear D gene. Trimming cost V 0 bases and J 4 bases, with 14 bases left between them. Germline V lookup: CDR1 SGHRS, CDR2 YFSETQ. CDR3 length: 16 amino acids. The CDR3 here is CASSLEAPEEGNTIYF. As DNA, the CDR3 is TGCGCCAGCAGCTTGGAAGCGCCTGAGGAGGGAAACACCATATATTTT.

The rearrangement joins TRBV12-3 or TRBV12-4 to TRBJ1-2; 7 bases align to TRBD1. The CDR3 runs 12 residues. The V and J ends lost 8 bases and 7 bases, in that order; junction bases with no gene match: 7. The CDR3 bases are TGTGCCAGCGCAGGGGGGAATGGTGGCTACACCTTC. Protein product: CASAGGNGGYTF.

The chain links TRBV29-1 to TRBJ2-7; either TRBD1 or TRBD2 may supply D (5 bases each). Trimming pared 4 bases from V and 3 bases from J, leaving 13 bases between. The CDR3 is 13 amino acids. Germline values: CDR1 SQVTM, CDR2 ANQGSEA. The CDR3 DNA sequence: TGCAGCGTTGCCACGGGACCTTACTACGAGCAGTACTTC. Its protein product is CSVATGPYYEQYF.

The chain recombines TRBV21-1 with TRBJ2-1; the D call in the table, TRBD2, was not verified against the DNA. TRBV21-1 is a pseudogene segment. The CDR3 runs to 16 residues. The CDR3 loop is CASSTSGGPPYNEQFF. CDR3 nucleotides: TGTGCCAGCAGCACGAGCGGGGGACCCCCCTACAATGAGCAGTTCTTC.

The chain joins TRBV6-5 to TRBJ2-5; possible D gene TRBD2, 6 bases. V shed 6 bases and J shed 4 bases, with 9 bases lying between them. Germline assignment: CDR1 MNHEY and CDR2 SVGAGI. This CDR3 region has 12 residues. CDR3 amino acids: CASSRDLETQYF. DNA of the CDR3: TGTGCCAGCAGCCGGGACTTAGAGACCCAGTACTTC.

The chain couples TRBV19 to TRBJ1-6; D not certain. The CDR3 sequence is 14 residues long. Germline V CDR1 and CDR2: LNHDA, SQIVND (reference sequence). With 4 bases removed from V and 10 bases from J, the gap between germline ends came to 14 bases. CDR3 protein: CASSTNVQVSPLHF. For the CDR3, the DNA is TGTGCCAGTAGTACCAACGTCCAGGTATCACCCCTCCACTTT.

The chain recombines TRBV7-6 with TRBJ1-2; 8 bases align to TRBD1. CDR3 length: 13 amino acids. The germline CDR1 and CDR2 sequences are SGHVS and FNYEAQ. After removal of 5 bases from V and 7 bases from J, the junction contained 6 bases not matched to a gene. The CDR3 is CASSLDRVTGYTF. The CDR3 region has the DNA TGTGCCAGCAGCCTGGACAGGGTGACTGGCTACACCTTC. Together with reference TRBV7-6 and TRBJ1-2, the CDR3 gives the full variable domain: GAGVSQSPRYKVTKRGQDVALRCDPISGHVSLYWYRQALGQGPEFLTYFNYEAQQDKSGLPNDRFSAERPEGSISTLTIQRTEQRDSAMYRCASSLDRVTGYTFGSGTRLTVV.

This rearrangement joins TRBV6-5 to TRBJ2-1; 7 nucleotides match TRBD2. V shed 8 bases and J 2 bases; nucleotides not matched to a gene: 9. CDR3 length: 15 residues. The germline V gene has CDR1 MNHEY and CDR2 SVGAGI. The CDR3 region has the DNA TGTGCCAGCGCTTTAGCGGGTCAAACCTACAATGAGCAGTTCTTC. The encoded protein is CASALAGQTYNEQFF.

The CDR3 here is CASSGLTSGSSYEQYF. The CDR3 DNA is TGTGCCAGCAGTGGCTTGACTAGCGGAAGCTCCTACGAGCAGTACTTC. V usage is TRBV2 and J usage is TRBJ2-7; the match to TRBD2 covers 9 bases. Germline CDR1 and CDR2: SNHLY and FYNNEI. V lost 4 bases to trimming and J lost 0 bases; unmatched junction nucleotides: 7. This CDR3 has 16 amino acids.